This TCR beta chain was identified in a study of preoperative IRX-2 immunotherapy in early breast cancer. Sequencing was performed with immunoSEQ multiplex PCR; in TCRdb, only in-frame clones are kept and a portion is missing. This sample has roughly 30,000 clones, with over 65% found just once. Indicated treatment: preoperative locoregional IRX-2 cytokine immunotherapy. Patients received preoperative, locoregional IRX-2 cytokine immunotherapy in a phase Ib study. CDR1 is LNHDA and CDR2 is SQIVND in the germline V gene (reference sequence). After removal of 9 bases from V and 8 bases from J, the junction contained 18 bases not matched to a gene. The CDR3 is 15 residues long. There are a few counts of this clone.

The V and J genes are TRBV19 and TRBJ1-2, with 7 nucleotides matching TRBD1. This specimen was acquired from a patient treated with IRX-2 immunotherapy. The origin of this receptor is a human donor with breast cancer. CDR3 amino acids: CASLDSLGTVSGYTF. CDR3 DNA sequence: TGTGCCAGCCTGGACTCACTCGGGACAGTTAGCGGCTACACCTTC.